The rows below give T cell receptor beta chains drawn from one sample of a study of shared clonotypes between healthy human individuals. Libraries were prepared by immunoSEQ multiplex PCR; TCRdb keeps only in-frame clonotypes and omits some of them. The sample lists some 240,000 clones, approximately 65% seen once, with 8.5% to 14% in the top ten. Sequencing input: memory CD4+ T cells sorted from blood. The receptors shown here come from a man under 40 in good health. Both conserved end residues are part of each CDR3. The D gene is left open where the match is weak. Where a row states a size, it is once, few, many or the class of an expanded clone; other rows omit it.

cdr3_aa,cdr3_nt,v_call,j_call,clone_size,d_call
CASSLELVQVHNQPQHF,TGTGCCAGCAGCTTAGAGCTGGTCCAGGTCCACAATCAGCCCCAGCATTTT,TRBV7-8,TRBJ1-5,NA,NA
CASTHYRGNRGSFGANVLTF,TGTGCCAGCACCCATTACAGGGGTAACAGGGGAAGCTTTGGGGCCAACGTCCTGACTTTC,TRBV7-8,TRBJ2-6,NA,TRBD1
CAWSALTEAFF,TGTGCCTGGAGTGCCTTGACTGAAGCTTTCTTT,TRBV30,TRBJ1-1,NA,NA
CASSLEGHYNEQFF,TGCGCCAGCAGCTTGGAGGGACACTACAATGAGCAGTTCTTC,TRBV5-1,TRBJ2-1,few,NA
CASSTGLAGGFEQFF,TGTGCCAGCAGCACCGGACTAGCGGGAGGGTTTGAGCAGTTCTTC,TRBV28,TRBJ2-1,NA,TRBD2
CASSLLSGLVGTDTQYF,TGTGCCAGCAGCTTACTTTCAGGGCTTGTAGGCACAGATACGCAGTATTTT,TRBV11-2,TRBJ2-3,few,NA
CASSEGRATYEQYF,TGTGCCAGCAGCGAAGGTAGGGCTACCTACGAGCAGTACTTC,TRBV9,TRBJ2-7,NA,NA
CASSAGLAGVNEQFF,TGTGCCAGCTCCGCGGGACTAGCGGGGGTCAATGAGCAGTTCTTC,TRBV18,TRBJ2-1,few,TRBD2
CASSLLGSGLYNEQFF,TGTGCCAGCAGCTTATTGGGTAGCGGGCTATACAATGAGCAGTTCTTC,TRBV7-9,TRBJ2-1,few,TRBD2
CASSWDRGAEAFF,TGTGCCAGCAGCTGGGACAGGGGGGCTGAAGCTTTCTTT,TRBV5-4,TRBJ1-1,few,TRBD1
CASRLGQYNEQFF,TGTGCCAGCAGGTTGGGACAGTACAATGAGCAGTTCTTC,TRBV5-4,TRBJ2-1,NA,TRBD1
CASTPRGENTIYF,TGTGCCAGCACTCCCAGGGGGGAGAACACCATATATTTT,TRBV6-5,TRBJ1-3,few,TRBD1
CASSQGEETGYYEQYF,TGCGCCAGCAGCCAAGGAGAAGAGACTGGTTACTACGAGCAGTACTTC,TRBV4-1,TRBJ2-7,NA,NA
CASSPTTSPGVTQYF,TGTGCCAGCAGCCCAACGACGTCTCCCGGGGTTACGCAGTATTTT,TRBV6-5,TRBJ2-3,NA,NA
CSARVSGALFF,TGCAGTGCTAGAGTGTCGGGGGCACTGTTTTTT,TRBV20-1,TRBJ1-4,NA,NA
CASSSNRVSYEQYF,TGTGCCAGCAGCTCAAACAGGGTCTCCTACGAGCAGTACTTC,TRBV7-4,TRBJ2-7,NA,NA
CASSQEGCQRYNEQFF,TGTGCCAGCAGCCAGGAAGGGTGCCAAAGGTACAATGAGCAGTTCTTC,TRBV7-9,TRBJ2-1,NA,NA
CASSVAVNLAKNIQYF,TGCGCCAGCAGTGTGGCCGTGAACTTAGCCAAAAACATTCAGTACTTC,TRBV10-2,TRBJ2-4,NA,NA
CASSLAGVTGELFF,TGCGCCAGCAGCTTGGCGGGGGTCACCGGGGAGCTGTTTTTT,TRBV5-1,TRBJ2-2,few,NA
CASSLGGPNQPQHF,TGCGCCAGCAGCTTGGGGGGTCCCAATCAGCCCCAGCATTTT,TRBV5-1,TRBJ1-5,few,NA
CASSSRLSNEQFF,TGTGCCAGCAGCTCGCGACTTTCCAATGAGCAGTTCTTC,TRBV2,TRBJ2-1,NA,NA
CASSPRLGGRAFGELFF,TGTGCCAGCAGCCCCCGACTCGGGGGGAGGGCCTTCGGGGAGCTGTTTTTT,TRBV7-6,TRBJ2-2,NA,TRBD2
CASSLLSASYNEQFF,TGTGCCAGCAGCTTACTCTCCGCCTCCTACAATGAGCAGTTCTTC,TRBV7-6,TRBJ2-1,NA,NA
CASSLIVGEETQYF,TGTGCCAGCAGCTTGATCGTGGGTGAGGAGACCCAGTACTTC,TRBV7-6,TRBJ2-5,few,NA
CATRQGTGAQNYGYTF,TGTGCCACGCGGCAGGGGACAGGGGCCCAAAACTATGGCTACACCTTC,TRBV10-3,TRBJ1-2,NA,TRBD1
CASSFRGNAFSNQPQHF,TGTGCCAGCAGTTTCCGGGGGAATGCTTTTAGCAATCAGCCCCAGCATTTT,TRBV28,TRBJ1-5,many,NA
CASSLAVGSLSGNTIYF,TGTGCCAGCAGCTTAGCTGTTGGGTCCCTCTCTGGAAACACCATATATTTT,TRBV11-2,TRBJ1-3,once,NA
CASLLNPWGTDTQYF,TGTGCCAGCTTACTAAACCCCTGGGGCACAGATACGCAGTATTTT,TRBV5-5,TRBJ2-3,many,NA
CASSERGQGAETQYF,TGTGCCAGCAGTGAAAGGGGCCAGGGGGCGGAGACCCAGTACTTC,TRBV2,TRBJ2-5,NA,TRBD1
CASKPLPGGTASNTQYF,TGTGCCAGCAAACCACTCCCCGGCGGGACAGCTAGTAATACGCAGTATTTT,TRBV2,TRBJ2-3,NA,NA
CASSEAPDSQETQYF,TGTGCCAGCAGTGAAGCGCCCGACAGCCAAGAGACCCAGTACTTC,TRBV6-1,TRBJ2-5,once,NA
CASSGSRGGDTQYF,TGTGCCAGCAGTGGAAGCAGGGGAGGGGATACGCAGTATTTT,TRBV2,TRBJ2-3,once,NA
CASSERRSSPYQETQYF,TGTGCCAGCAGTGAGAGGAGGTCGTCCCCTTACCAAGAGACCCAGTACTTC,TRBV25-1,TRBJ2-5,NA,NA
CASSLEGTRPLGPSTEQFF,TGTGCCAGCAGCTTAGAAGGGACTAGACCCCTTGGTCCGAGCACTGAGCAGTTCTTC,TRBV7-3,TRBJ2-1,NA,TRBD2
CASKKRRNYNEQFF,TGTGCCAGCAAGAAGCGGAGGAACTACAATGAGCAGTTCTTC,TRBV6-5,TRBJ2-1,NA,NA
CASSRDGDEQFF,TGCGCCAGCAGTAGAGATGGGGATGAGCAGTTCTTC,TRBV5-1,TRBJ2-1,NA,NA
CASSPGTGGGLGTGELFF,TGTGCCAGCAGCCCCGGGACAGGGGGAGGATTGGGGACCGGGGAGCTGTTTTTT,TRBV5-4,TRBJ2-2,few,TRBD1
CATSSGRASGNTGELFF,TGTGCCACCAGCAGTGGGAGGGCCTCGGGAAACACCGGGGAGCTGTTTTTT,TRBV15,TRBJ2-2,NA,TRBD2
CASSVRGTGLQETQYF,TGTGCCAGCAGCGTAAGGGGGACAGGCCTCCAAGAGACCCAGTACTTC,TRBV9,TRBJ2-5,few,TRBD1
CASSAQPPGFAGELFF,TGCGCCAGCAGTGCACAGCCTCCGGGTTTCGCCGGGGAGCTGTTTTTT,TRBV10-2,TRBJ2-2,NA,NA
CASSEDRSSYNEQFF,TGTGCCAGCAGTGAGGACCGGAGCTCCTACAATGAGCAGTTCTTC,TRBV27,TRBJ2-1,NA,NA
CASNEQGFRYGYTF,TGTGCCAGCAATGAACAGGGTTTCCGCTATGGCTACACCTTC,TRBV28,TRBJ1-2,NA,NA
CASSIQQGAGGEQFF,TGTGCCAGCAGTATCCAACAGGGGGCCGGCGGTGAGCAGTTCTTC,TRBV2,TRBJ2-1,NA,TRBD1
CASSEPGYEQYF,TGCGCCAGCAGTGAGCCAGGATACGAGCAGTACTTC,TRBV10-1,TRBJ2-7,NA,NA
CASSIFGALGGELFF,TGTGCCAGTAGTATTTTCGGGGCCCTAGGGGGGGAGCTGTTTTTT,TRBV19,TRBJ2-2,NA,NA
CSARAEYEQYF,TGCAGTGCTAGAGCCGAATACGAGCAGTACTTC,TRBV20-1,TRBJ2-7,NA,NA
CASGGSSTGVDEQFF,TGTGCCAGCGGGGGAAGTTCCACAGGGGTGGATGAGCAGTTCTTC,TRBV7-2,TRBJ2-1,NA,TRBD1
CAWSQGPETQYF,TGTGCCTGGTCTCAGGGTCCAGAGACCCAGTACTTC,TRBV30,TRBJ2-5,NA,NA
CAISESEGWIKNIQYF,TGTGCCATCAGTGAGTCGGAGGGCTGGATAAAAAACATTCAGTACTTC,TRBV10-3,TRBJ2-4,NA,NA
CASSPISETQYF,TGTGCCAGCAGCCCGATATCGGAGACCCAGTACTTC,TRBV7-9,TRBJ2-5,NA,NA
CASRWRKRTDTQYF,TGTGCCAGCAGGTGGAGGAAGCGCACAGATACGCAGTATTTT,TRBV2,TRBJ2-3,NA,NA